The 4 T cell receptor beta chains below come from one sample, sequenced in a study of blood T cell repertoires in COVID-19. Libraries were prepared by immunoSEQ multiplex PCR; TCRdb keeps only in-frame clonotypes and omits some of them. The data hold 200,000 or so clones, with 88% observed a single time. Sequenced sample: peripheral blood. The receptor set was obtained from a man between 65 and 79 years old with acute or convalescent COVID-19.

The chain uses TRBV7-3 and TRBJ1-2, with 7 bases aligning to TRBD1. J gave up 8 bases and V 1 base, and 10 bases lay outside the gene matches. The germline gives CDR1 SGHTA, CDR2 FQGTGA. The CDR3 has 15 residues. The CDR3 spells CASSLSPIDRDGYTF. CDR3 bases: TGTGCCAGCAGCTTAAGCCCGATCGACAGGGACGGCTACACCTTC. The full variable domain, rest sourced from reference TRBV7-3 and TRBJ1-2, is GAGVSQTPSNKVTEKGKYVELRCDPISGHTALYWYRQSLGQGPEFLIYFQGTGAADDSGLPNDRFFAVRPEGSVSTLKIQRTERGDSAVYLCASSLSPIDRDGYTFGSGTRLTVV.

This chain connects TRBV7-9 to TRBJ1-2; 7 bases line up with TRBD1. Trimming removed 6 bases from V and 7 bases from J; junction bases left unmatched: 5. Germline assignment: CDR1 SEHNR and CDR2 FQNEAQ (reference sequence). The CDR3 contains 12 residues. The CDR3 nucleotides are TGTGCCAGCAGTTCTCAGGGGGTTGGCTACACCTTC. This codes for CASSSQGVGYTF.

The chain recombines TRBV7-9 with TRBJ2-5; 7 nucleotides align to TRBD2. This CDR3 spans 14 amino acids. V lost 5 bases, J lost 10 bases, and 13 bases stayed unmatched. The germline V gene encodes CDR1 SEHNR and CDR2 FQNEAQ (reference sequence). This CDR3 is CASSLEEPGRDQYF. CDR3 in DNA: TGTGCCAGCAGCCTTGAGGAGCCGGGGAGGGACCAGTACTTC. Using reference TRBV7-9 and TRBJ2-5 for the parts outside the CDR3, the full variable domain is DTGVSQNPRHKITKRGQNVTFRCDPISEHNRLYWYRQTLGQGPEFLTYFQNEAQLEKSRLLSDRFSAERPKGSFSTLEIQRTEQGDSAMYLCASSLEEPGRDQYFGPGTRLLVL.

This chain joins TRBV6-6 and TRBJ2-2; D uncertain. V was cut by 7 bases and J by 2 bases, with 11 bases left in between. CDR3 length: 14 amino acids. CDR1 MNHNY and CDR2 SVGAGI come from the germline V gene (reference sequence). CDR3 sequence reads: CASTKETNTGELFF. As DNA, the CDR3 is TGTGCCAGCACCAAAGAGACTAACACCGGGGAGCTGTTTTTT.